The entry below gives a single TCR beta chain sequence along with its context. The antigen remains unidentified. The CDR3 consists of 18 residues. The ends lost 3 bases at V and 4 bases at J; junction bases unmatched: 11. In germline, CDR1 is MGHDK, CDR2 SYGVNS. The sample originates from a study of identical twins. Study findings and constraints: There is a chance that invariant MAIT and iNKT cells partially muddied zero-insertion analyses.

In TCRdb, the 5' RACE reads were re-called with MiXCR into one record per CDR3 protein. The sample has some 1,700,000 distinct CDR3 sequences, around a third seen once. The TCR sequence derives from a newborn girl in good health. Sequenced input: cord blood. This chain links TRBV25-1 with TRBJ2-7, with 14 bases matching TRBD2. The CDR3 loop is CASSDAGTSGSEGYEQYF. In DNA, the CDR3 is TGTGCCAGCAGTGACGCCGGGACTAGCGGGAGTGAAGGATACGAGCAGTACTTC.